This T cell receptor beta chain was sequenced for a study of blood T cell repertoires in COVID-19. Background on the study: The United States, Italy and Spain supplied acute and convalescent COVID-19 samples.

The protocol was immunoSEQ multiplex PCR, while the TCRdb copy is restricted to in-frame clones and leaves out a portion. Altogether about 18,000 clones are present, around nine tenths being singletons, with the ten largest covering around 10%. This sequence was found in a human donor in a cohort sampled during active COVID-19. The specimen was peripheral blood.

CDR3 nucleotides: TGTGCCATCACGCCGGGACAGGGGATCTCACCCCTCCACTTT. It translates to CAITPGQGISPLHF. The chain combines TRBV10-3 with TRBJ1-6; TRBD1 matches at 10 bases. V gave up 7 bases and J gave up 10 bases; unmatched junction bases: 7. The CDR3 covers 14 residues. Germline assignment: CDR1 ENHRY and CDR2 SYGVKD.